This entry lists 12 T cell receptor beta chains sequenced from one sample in a study of blood T cell repertoires in COVID-19. Profiled with immunoSEQ multiplex PCR; TCRdb holds only in-frame clones, not every one. The table lists 150,000 to 200,000 clones, roughly four fifths of them singletons. Input material: peripheral blood. These receptors all stem from a middle-aged woman with acute or convalescent COVID-19.

The J gene is TRBJ1-3, the V gene TRBV6-5; D might be TRBD1 (5 bases). Germline V gives CDR1 MNHEY, CDR2 SVGAGI. The V end was cut by 7 bases, the J end by 0 bases, with 7 bases between. The CDR3 sequence is 13 residues long. The CDR3 sequence: CASTGLSGNTIYF. Written as DNA, the CDR3 is TGTGCCAGCACAGGGCTCTCTGGAAACACCATATATTTT.

The chain carries TRBV6-5 and TRBJ1-1; the D gene is possibly TRBD1 (5 bases). The CDR3 totals 15 residues. The germline V and J ends were trimmed by 0 bases and 0 bases, with 8 bases remaining between them. Germline values: CDR1 MNHEY, CDR2 SVGAGI. The CDR3 DNA is TGTGCCAGCAGTTACTCAGGGGTTCTGAACACTGAAGCTTTCTTT. Translated, it gives CASSYSGVLNTEAFF.

This sequence joins TRBV5-1 and TRBJ2-1; D possibly corresponds to TRBD1 (6 bases). From germline, CDR1 is SGHRS and CDR2 YFSETQ. This CDR3 is built from 16 residues. Trimming took 0 bases from V and 1 from J, leaving 11 bases between them. The CDR3 sequence is CASSLAARGSYNEQFF. The CDR3 region has the DNA TGCGCCAGCAGCTTGGCCGCCAGGGGTTCCTACAATGAGCAGTTCTTC.

This rearrangement joins TRBV5-4 to TRBJ1-6, with TRBD1 matching 7 bases. This CDR3 contains 17 residues. V was pared by 4 bases and J by 0 bases, with 7 bases of the junction left unmatched. Per the germline V gene, CDR1 is SGHNT and CDR2 is YYREEE (reference sequence). CDR3 in amino acids: CASSRGGPSSYNSPLHF. The CDR3 DNA is TGTGCCAGCAGCCGAGGGGGCCCGAGCTCCTATAATTCACCCCTCCACTTT.

The chain carries TRBV28 and TRBJ1-1; no clear D gene. Trimming removed 4 bases from V and 5 bases from J, with 5 bases in between. The CDR3 is 11 residues long. Germline V gene lookup returns CDR1 MDHEN and CDR2 SYDVKM. In nucleotides, the CDR3 is TGTGCCAGCAGTTCTCTAACTGAAGCTTTCTTT. Protein: CASSSLTEAFF.

This clone has just one count. The chain has TRBV4-2 and TRBJ1-2, with 7 bases that match TRBD1. V lost 3 bases and J lost 8; bases outside the gene matches: 9. The CDR3 spans 14 residues. CDR1 and CDR2 from the germline V gene are LGHNA and YNFKEQ. This CDR3 reads CASSHEDRVNGYTF. In DNA, the CDR3 is TGTGCCAGCAGCCATGAAGACAGGGTAAACGGCTACACCTTC.

The chain uses TRBV9 and TRBJ2-2; TRBD1 agrees at 7 bases. The J segment lost 8 bases and the V segment lost 3 bases, leaving 4 bases of the junction unmatched. This CDR3 spans 13 amino acids. Germline CDR1 SGDLS, CDR2 YYNGEE. CDR3 coding DNA: TGTGCCAGCAGCGAACAGGGGATGGGGGAGCTGTTTTTT. Translating it yields CASSEQGMGELFF.

The chain combines TRBV7-8 with TRBJ1-6; D is possibly TRBD1 (5 bases). Per the germline V gene, CDR1 is SGHVS and CDR2 is FQNEAQ. The CDR3 consists of 18 residues. The V end lost 5 bases, the J end lost 8 bases, and 25 bases lay between the germline ends. Here the CDR3 DNA reads TGTGCCAGCAGCCAACCCTCTCTGGACATTGTATTCGATTCACCCCTCCACTTT. Its protein is CASSQPSLDIVFDSPLHF.

This clone was seen a few times. V and J are TRBV30 and TRBJ2-4; D gene uncertain. CDR1 GTSNPN and CDR2 SVGIG come from the germline V gene (reference sequence). Between the trimmed V and J ends, which lost 0 bases and 6 bases, there was a span of 6 bases. CDR3 length: 12 residues. For the CDR3, the DNA is TGTGCCTGGAGTGTAACGGGAAACATTCAGTACTTC. It yields the protein CAWSVTGNIQYF. Full variable domain (remainder filled in from reference TRBV30 and TRBJ2-4): SQTIHQWPATLVQPVGSPLSLECTVEGTSNPNLYWYRQAAGRGLQLLFYSVGIGQISSEVPQNLSASRPQDRQFILSSKKLLLSDSGFYLCAWSVTGNIQYFGAGTRLSVL.

The chain joins TRBV10-1 to TRBJ1-1; 7 nucleotides line up with TRBD1. There are 13 residues in the CDR3. The germline CDR1 and CDR2 sequences are WNHNN and SYGVQD (reference sequence). The V segment lost 4 bases and the J segment 7 bases; nucleotides outside the gene matches: 6. Written as DNA, the CDR3 is TGCGCCAGCAGTGTCGCAGGGGGTTTTGAAGCTTTCTTT. The encoded protein is CASSVAGGFEAFF.

J is TRBJ1-2 and V is TRBV5-5; D not resolved. The CDR3 has 13 amino acids. V was trimmed by 3 bases and J by 4 bases, leaving 10 bases between them. The germline V gene encodes CDR1 SGHKS and CDR2 YYEKEE (reference sequence). The CDR3 bases are TGTGCCAGCAGCTCCTCCCACAGCTATGGCTACACCTTC. Translation: CASSSSHSYGYTF.

V usage is TRBV12-3 or TRBV12-4 and J usage is TRBJ1-2; D may be TRBD1 (5 bases). CDR3 size: 12 residues. Trimming took off 6 bases at V and 8 bases at J, with 13 bases between the two ends. Here the CDR3 reads CASSVGGTGYTF. In nucleotides, the CDR3 is TGTGCCAGCAGCGTCGGGGGAACCGGCTACACCTTC.